A single sample gave rise to the 25 T cell receptor beta chains below, sequenced in a study of T cells after yellow fever vaccination. TCRdb passed the 5' RACE reads through MiXCR, listing each CDR3 protein once. The sample has 300,000 to 350,000 distinct CDR3 sequences; approximately 8% are singletons. The material was PBMCs, obtained about 49 days after the first yellow fever vaccination. Receptors originate from a man aged 18-30 years who received the YFV17D yellow fever vaccine.

V gene TRBV5-1 combines with J gene TRBJ2-7; no reliable D call. With 4 bases removed from V and 2 bases from J, the gap between germline ends came to 13 bases. From germline, CDR1 is SGHRS and CDR2 YFSETQ. There are 14 residues in the CDR3. CDR3 in DNA: TGCGCCAGCAGCCTGCTAGGCTTTCCCTACGAGCAGTACGTC. Its translation: CASSLLGFPYEQYV.

The chain uses TRBV6-5 and TRBJ2-3; the match to TRBD1 covers 8 bases. V lost 4 bases to trimming and J lost 4 bases; unmatched junction nucleotides: 7. Looked up from germline, CDR1 is MNHEY and CDR2 is SVGAGI. The CDR3 spans 15 residues. The CDR3 region has the DNA TGTGCCAGCAGTTCCCCCGGGGACAGGCCAGATACGCAGTATTTT. It yields the protein CASSSPGDRPDTQYF.

This clonotype was counted between two and nine times. This rearrangement joins TRBV30 to TRBJ1-1, with D uncertain. With 0 bases removed from V and 3 bases from J, the gap between germline ends came to 8 bases. CDR3 length: 13 residues. CDR1 is GTSNPN and CDR2 is SVGIG in the germline V gene (reference sequence). The DNA of the CDR3 is TGTGCCTGGAGTGTTCCGGGGTACACTGAAGCTTTCTTT. Protein product: CAWSVPGYTEAFF.

The CDR3 protein is CASSLASSGHSTDTQYF. CDR3 in DNA: TGCGCCAGCAGCTTGGCCAGCTCGGGGCATAGCACAGATACGCAGTATTTT. The J gene is TRBJ2-3, the V gene TRBV5-1, with D perhaps assigned TRBD1 or TRBD2 (5 bases each). V dropped 0 bases and J dropped 0 bases, with 14 bases sitting between them. The CDR3 has 17 residues. CDR1 and CDR2 from the germline V gene are SGHRS and YFSETQ.

This chain connects TRBV11-2 to TRBJ1-2, with D perhaps matching TRBD1 (5 bases). Between the trimmed V and J ends, which lost 5 bases and 4 bases, there was a span of 11 bases. From germline, CDR1 is SGHAT and CDR2 FQNNGV. The CDR3 sequence is 13 residues long. The CDR3 sequence is CASSPGTSYGYTF. CDR3 nucleotides: TGTGCCAGCAGCCCCGGGACTTCCTATGGCTACACCTTC. Together with reference TRBV11-2 and TRBJ1-2, the CDR3 gives the full variable domain: EAGVAQSPRYKIIEKRQSVAFWCNPISGHATLYWYQQILGQGPKLLIQFQNNGVVDDSQLPKDRFSAERLKGVDSTLKIQPAKLEDSAVYLCASSPGTSYGYTFGSGTRLTVV.

This clonotype was observed at least ten times. The chain couples TRBV20-1 to TRBJ2-7; tentatively, D is TRBD2 (6 bases). The length of the CDR3 is 15 residues. Germline loops: CDR1 DFQATT, CDR2 SNEGSKA (reference sequence). Trimming removed 0 bases at V and 5 bases at J, with 17 bases between. The CDR3 DNA reads as TGCAGTGCTAGAGATGGCCTGGGGGGAAGCCACGAGCAGTACTTC. Its translation: CSARDGLGGSHEQYF.

V is TRBV29-1 and J is TRBJ2-1; D is undetermined. The CDR3 is 12 amino acids. Germline CDR1 and CDR2: SQVTM and ANQGSEA. V gave up 8 bases and J gave up 5 bases, with 13 bases separating them. The CDR3 nucleotides are TGCAGCTCACATCGTCCTGACAATGAGCAGTTCTTC. Amino acids: CSSHRPDNEQFF.

The V call is TRBV29-1, the J call TRBJ2-2; D is uncertain. CDR1 SQVTM and CDR2 ANQGSEA come from the germline V gene. The CDR3 consists of 12 residues. Between the trimmed V and J ends, which lost 4 bases and 7 bases, there was a span of 10 bases. The CDR3 protein is CSVGRTIGELFF. The CDR3 DNA sequence: TGCAGCGTTGGACGGACGATCGGGGAGCTGTTTTTT.

The chain is built from TRBV27 and TRBJ2-1; TRBD1 agrees at 8 bases. Germline trimming cut 5 bases from V and 8 bases from J; bases unmatched to any gene: 5. The CDR3 consists of 13 residues. CDR1 and CDR2 from the germline V gene are MNHEY and SMNVEV (reference sequence). The DNA of the CDR3 is TGTGCCAGCAGTGAGCCAGGGGGCGATGAGCAGTTCTTC. Its translation: CASSEPGGDEQFF.

In its sample, this clonotype was seen many times. The chain recombines TRBV12-3 or TRBV12-4 with TRBJ2-3; D gene uncertain. The CDR3 is 13 residues long. V was trimmed by 7 bases and J by 1 base, leaving 9 bases between them. The CDR3 DNA is TGTGCCAGCACGGCCCGTCGCACAGATACGCAGTATTTT. This sequence encodes CASTARRTDTQYF.

In this sample, this clonotype turned up a few times. The chain combines TRBV10-3 with TRBJ2-2; unclear D gene. The germline V and J ends were trimmed by 0 bases and 0 bases, with 14 bases remaining between them. The CDR3 has 18 residues. Germline V gives CDR1 ENHRY, CDR2 SYGVKD. The CDR3 coding sequence is TGTGCCATCAGTGAGTCAGGGCCCTTCGCCGCGAACACCGGGGAGCTGTTTTTT. This gives the protein CAISESGPFAANTGELFF.

J is TRBJ2-1 and V is TRBV9; unclear D gene. In germline, CDR1 is SGDLS, CDR2 YYNGEE. This CDR3 has 12 residues. V dropped 0 bases and J dropped 12 bases, with 10 bases sitting between them. The CDR3 sequence is CASSVDPGGQFF. For the CDR3, the DNA is TGTGCCAGCAGCGTAGACCCCGGTGGGCAGTTCTTC. Supplemented by reference TRBV9 and TRBJ2-1, the full variable domain reads DSGVTQTPKHLITATGQRVTLRCSPRSGDLSVYWYQQSLDQGLQFLIQYYNGEERAKGNILERFSAQQFPDLHSELNLSSLELGDSALYFCASSVDPGGQFFGPGTRLTVL.

The rearrangement links TRBV10-3 to TRBJ2-3; D possibly uses TRBD1 or TRBD2 (5 bases each). This CDR3 spans 14 amino acids. The germline CDR1 and CDR2 sequences are ENHRY and SYGVKD. Trimming removed 8 bases from V and 0 bases from J, with 12 bases in between. The CDR3 DNA sequence: TGTGCCATCGGTCGGGACCAGAGCACAGATACGCAGTATTTT. Protein sequence: CAIGRDQSTDTQYF.

In this sample, this clonotype turned up a few times. The V gene is TRBV4-2, the J gene TRBJ1-2, with a weak D call TRBD1 (5 bases). The V end was cut by 0 bases, the J end by 8 bases, with 16 bases between. The CDR3 runs to 15 residues. Germline loops: CDR1 LGHNA, CDR2 YNFKEQ. The CDR3 reads CASSQERGATGGYTF. DNA for the CDR3: TGTGCCAGCAGCCAAGAACGAGGGGCCACGGGGGGCTACACCTTC.

This clonotype was detected a few times. The V call is TRBV7-8, the J call TRBJ2-3; D is undetermined. Trimming took 3 bases from V and 0 from J, leaving 10 bases between them. The CDR3 length is 15 residues. Germline CDR1 and CDR2: SGHVS and FQNEAQ. In DNA, the CDR3 is TGTGCCAGCAGCTTCATTACGTCAAGCACAGATACGCAGTATTTT. This codes for CASSFITSSTDTQYF.

The J gene is TRBJ1-5, the V gene TRBV7-9; D not resolved. There are 15 residues in the CDR3. The germline V and J ends were trimmed by 4 bases and 1 base, with 11 bases remaining between them. Germline V lookup: CDR1 SEHNR, CDR2 FQNEAQ (reference sequence). CDR3 sequence reads: CASSSSLRSNQPQHF. DNA of the CDR3: TGTGCCAGCAGCTCATCCTTAAGGAGCAATCAGCCCCAGCATTTT.

The chain joins TRBV7-9 to TRBJ2-7; unclear D gene. This CDR3 has 12 amino acids. The V end lost 8 bases, the J end lost 6 bases, and 14 bases lay between the germline ends. Germline CDR1 SEHNR, CDR2 FQNEAQ (reference sequence). The CDR3, as DNA: TGTGCCAGCGCCTCAATGGTTAGCGAGCAGTACGTC. It encodes CASASMVSEQYV.

This clonotype was picked up a small number of times. The V gene is TRBV4-1, the J gene TRBJ2-7; D possibly corresponds to TRBD2 (6 bases). CDR1 MGHRA and CDR2 YSYEKL come from the germline V gene. Trimming took 3 bases from V and 4 from J, leaving 22 bases between them. The CDR3 runs to 17 residues. Here the CDR3 DNA reads TGCGCCAGCAGCCAGGAGATCGTGGGAGGAGGGTGGTACGAGCAGTACTTC. Its protein is CASSQEIVGGGWYEQYF.

This clonotype was counted at least ten times. The CDR3 nucleotides read TGTGCCAGCAGCTTTAGGGGGCGAGAGACCCAGTACTTC. Its protein product is CASSFRGRETQYF. This chain connects TRBV7-2 to TRBJ2-5; 7 bases fit TRBD1. The germline V gene has CDR1 SGHTA and CDR2 FQGNSA. Germline trimming cut 3 bases from V and 4 bases from J; bases unmatched to any gene: 2. The CDR3 has 13 residues.

This clonotype was seen at least ten times. The chain recombines TRBV20-1 with TRBJ1-2, with TRBD1 matching 7 bases. This CDR3 is built from 15 residues. The germline CDR1 and CDR2 sequences are DFQATT and SNEGSKA (reference sequence). V dropped 5 bases and J dropped 0; count of bases not matched to a gene: 9. The CDR3 DNA reads TGCAGTGCTCAAGAGGATGGGACAGCTAACTATGGCTACACCTTC. Its translation: CSAQEDGTANYGYTF.

This clonotype was counted only a few times. The gene calls are TRBV12-3 or TRBV12-4 and TRBJ2-5; 7 bases are shared with TRBD2. J lost 2 bases, V lost 5 bases, and 11 bases had no gene match. The CDR3 spans 16 residues. The CDR3 is CASSAQLAVIQETQYF. The CDR3 DNA reads as TGTGCCAGCAGTGCCCAGCTAGCGGTAATACAAGAGACCCAGTACTTC.

The chain recombines TRBV10-2 with TRBJ1-1; D is perhaps TRBD1 (6 bases). In germline, CDR1 is WSHSY, CDR2 SAAADI. The germline V and J ends were trimmed by 4 bases and 5 bases, with 17 bases remaining between them. CDR3 size: 15 residues. Written as DNA, the CDR3 is TGCGCCAGCAGTGTTGGGGCGGGGGCGCATACTGAAGCTTTCTTT. This gives the protein CASSVGAGAHTEAFF.

The chain recombines TRBV5-1 with TRBJ2-1; perhaps D is TRBD1 or TRBD2 (5 bases each). The CDR3 is 15 amino acids. With 0 bases removed from V and 8 bases from J, the gap between germline ends came to 15 bases. CDR1 is SGHRS, CDR2 YFSETQ, per germline. The CDR3 DNA follows: TGCGCCAGCAGCTTGGCTGACATCCTGGGGGATGAGCAGTTCTTC. This sequence encodes CASSLADILGDEQFF.

The chain couples TRBV29-1 to TRBJ2-7, with D perhaps TRBD1 or TRBD2 (5 bases each). CDR3 size: 13 residues. CDR1 is SQVTM, CDR2 ANQGSEA, per germline. Trimming left V 6 bases short and J 2 bases short, with 14 bases between. The CDR3 region has the DNA TGCAGCGTCGGGGCCCTAGCTCCCTACGAGCAGTACTTC. It encodes CSVGALAPYEQYF.

This clonotype was recorded a few times. This rearrangement joins TRBV5-4 to TRBJ2-5; D perhaps matches TRBD2 (5 bases). There are 16 residues in the CDR3. Germline V gene sequence: CDR1 SGHNT, CDR2 YYREEE (reference sequence). V was trimmed by 2 bases and J by 1 base, leaving 15 bases between them. This CDR3 reads CASSFDRGTVQETQYF. CDR3 in DNA: TGTGCCAGCAGCTTCGACCGGGGAACCGTCCAAGAGACCCAGTACTTC.